The 4 T cell receptor beta chains reported below all come from one sample, sequenced in a study of Ad26.COV2.S vaccination and SARS-CoV-2 variants. The treatment: roughly 18 received Ad26.COV2.S at low or high dose, single or two shots; 5 received placebo; per-sample allocation not given. Sampling was done on day 63 after the first vaccine or placebo injection. Sequenced by immunoSEQ multiplex PCR; TCRdb stores in-frame clones only, minus some. The data contain fewer than 900,000 clones, about 89% of them singletons. The source was peripheral blood, collected in a trial of Ad26.COV2.S vaccine versus placebo. These receptors all stem from a person aged 18 to 65 who received the Ad26.COV2.S COVID-19 vaccine or a placebo.

The rearrangement uses TRBV6-1 and TRBJ1-5; D might be TRBD1 (6 bases). Germline CDR1 MNHNS, CDR2 SASEGT. Trimming took off 2 bases at V and 6 bases at J, with 17 bases between the two ends. This CDR3 is 16 amino acids long. The CDR3 sequence is CASSEWGGRGGQPQHF. The CDR3 coding sequence is TGTGCCAGCAGTGAATGGGGAGGCAGGGGTGGTCAGCCCCAGCATTTT.

The V call is TRBV5-5, the J call TRBJ2-7, with 7 positions matching TRBD2. This CDR3 is 15 amino acids long. J was trimmed by 4 bases and V by 0 bases; bases with no gene match: 7. The V gene's germline CDR1 is SGHKS and CDR2 YYEKEE (reference sequence). DNA of the CDR3: TGTGCCAGCAGCTTGGAGGCTAGCGGAATATACGAGCAGTACTTC. Amino acid sequence: CASSLEASGIYEQYF.

V and J are TRBV30 and TRBJ1-1, with 8 bases matching TRBD1. V was clipped by 2 bases and J by 5 bases; unmatched bases: 7. Germline V gene lookup returns CDR1 GTSNPN and CDR2 SVGIG (reference sequence). The CDR3 loop spans 14 amino acids. The CDR3 spells CAWSWGQEGTEAFF. CDR3 in DNA: TGTGCCTGGAGTTGGGGACAGGAGGGGACTGAAGCTTTCTTT.

The CDR3 nucleotides read TGTGCCAGCAGCCCGGACAGGTTGAACACCGGGGAGCTGTTTTTT. Translating it yields CASSPDRLNTGELFF. The chain uses TRBV6-2 or TRBV6-3 and TRBJ2-2; the match to TRBD1 covers 7 bases. With V trimmed by 6 bases and J by 1 base, 5 bases remained unmatched. Germline CDR1 is MNHEY and CDR2 is SVGEGT. This CDR3 is built from 15 residues.